This entry lists 15 T cell receptor beta chains sequenced from one sample in a study of Ad26.COV2.S vaccination and SARS-CoV-2 variants. Treatment reported: roughly 19 received Ad26.COV2.S at low or high dose, single or two shots; 5 received placebo; per-sample allocation not given. Collection of samples fell on day 63 after the first vaccine or placebo injection. Data came from immunoSEQ multiplex PCR; TCRdb stores just in-frame clones and leaves some out. The table lists about 420,000 clones, around 87% of them singletons. The sample here was peripheral blood, taken in a trial of Ad26.COV2.S vaccine versus placebo. The receptor source for this set is a person between 18 and 65 years old who received the Ad26.COV2.S COVID-19 vaccine or a placebo.

The chain joins TRBV18 to TRBJ2-7; 10 bases agree with TRBD1. This CDR3 is 14 amino acids long. CDR1 and CDR2 from the germline V gene are KGHSH and LQKENI. The V and J ends lost 5 bases and 3 bases, in that order; junction bases with no gene match: 4. The CDR3, as DNA: TGTGCCAGCTCAACCGGGACAGGGGACTACGAGCAGTACTTC. This gives the protein CASSTGTGDYEQYF. The full variable domain, with the rest looked up from reference TRBV18 and TRBJ2-7, is NAGVMQNPRHLVRRRGQEARLRCSPMKGHSHVYWYRQLPEEGLKFMVYLQKENIIDESGMPKERFSAEFPKEGPSILRIQQVVRGDSAAYFCASSTGTGDYEQYFGPGTRLTVT.

The chain joins TRBV5-1 to TRBJ1-3; 7 bases fit TRBD1. Per the germline V gene, CDR1 is SGHRS and CDR2 is YFSETQ. The CDR3 runs 15 residues. Germline trimming cut 4 bases from V and 0 bases from J; bases unmatched to any gene: 4. The CDR3 region is CASSPRDSSGNTIYF. The CDR3 DNA reads TGCGCCAGCAGCCCAAGGGACAGCTCTGGAAACACCATATATTTT.

The chain uses TRBV9 and TRBJ1-1; the match to TRBD1 covers 8 bases. V trimming: 1 base; J trimming: 7 bases; junction bases outside the gene matches: 3. CDR1 is SGDLS and CDR2 is YYNGEE in the germline V gene. This CDR3 region has 13 residues. The chain's CDR3 is CASSVTGGSEAFF. The CDR3 DNA reads as TGTGCCAGCAGCGTAACAGGGGGGAGTGAAGCTTTCTTT.

J is TRBJ2-5 and V is TRBV6-5, with 12 bases lining up with TRBD1. CDR1 MNHEY and CDR2 SVGAGI come from the germline V gene. The CDR3 totals 15 residues. V lost 5 bases and J lost 4; bases outside the gene matches: 5. The CDR3, as DNA: TGTGCCAGCAGTCCAGGGACAGGGGGCGGAGAGACCCAGTACTTC. Translating it yields CASSPGTGGGETQYF.

V usage is TRBV14 and J usage is TRBJ2-1; 8 nucleotides match TRBD2. Germline CDR1 and CDR2: SGHDN and FVKESK. V lost 4 bases to trimming and J lost 3 bases; unmatched junction nucleotides: 5. The CDR3 runs to 15 residues. CDR3 region: CASSPGGRIYNEQFF. CDR3 coding DNA: TGTGCCAGCAGCCCGGGGGGGCGCATCTACAATGAGCAGTTCTTC.

The J gene is TRBJ2-2, the V gene TRBV7-8; D unclear. The germline V gene has CDR1 SGHVS and CDR2 FQNEAQ. There are 15 residues in the CDR3. V gave up 5 bases and J gave up 4 bases, with 14 bases separating them. CDR3 nucleotides: TGTGCCAGCAGCCCTGCAAGAGTTTCCACCGGGGAGCTGTTTTTT. It yields the protein CASSPARVSTGELFF.

The chain is built from TRBV4-1 and TRBJ1-4, with no clear D. V was shortened by 5 bases and J by 8 bases, with 15 bases between the two germline ends. CDR1 and CDR2 (germline): MGHRA, YSYEKL. There are 14 residues in the CDR3. For the CDR3, the DNA is TGCGCCAGCAGCTTCACTTCGGCCGGCGAAAAACTGTTTTTT. Protein product: CASSFTSAGEKLFF.

The genes are TRBV6-6 and TRBJ2-7; D gene unclear. The V gene's germline CDR1 is MNHNY and CDR2 SVGAGI (reference sequence). The length of the CDR3 is 15 residues. V was cut by 0 bases and J by 2 bases, with 11 bases left in between. CDR3 sequence (DNA): TGTGCCAGCAGTTACTCACAGTGGAGTACCTACGAGCAGTACTTC. It yields the protein CASSYSQWSTYEQYF.

In this sample, this clone turned up once. CDR3 sequence (DNA): TGTGCCAGCAGTTCTCGGAGCGGGGGGGCCGCAGATACGCAGTATTTT. The encoded protein is CASSSRSGGAADTQYF. The V gene is TRBV6-5, the J gene TRBJ2-3; TRBD2 matches 10 bases. CDR3 length: 16 residues. Germline values: CDR1 MNHEY, CDR2 SVGAGI. The V segment lost 4 bases and the J segment 4 bases; nucleotides outside the gene matches: 8.

V is TRBV6-1 and J is TRBJ2-3, with 11 bases matching TRBD2. The CDR3 has 16 amino acids. V shed 4 bases and J 5 bases; nucleotides not matched to a gene: 8. Germline values: CDR1 MNHNS, CDR2 SASEGT. CDR3 in DNA: TGTGCCAGCAGTGCAGTAGCGGGGGGGTTGTTAGATACGCAGTATTTT. It specifies CASSAVAGGLLDTQYF.

V is TRBV4-3 and J is TRBJ2-5, with unresolved D. The ends were cut back, 1 base at V and 7 bases at J, with 13 bases in the middle. The CDR3 totals 14 residues. Germline assignment: CDR1 LGHNA and CDR2 YSLEER. CDR3 DNA: TGCGCCAGCAGCCAAGCCATATGGTCGTGGACCCAGTACTTC. Translated, it gives CASSQAIWSWTQYF.

CDR3 coding DNA: TGTGCCAGCAGCTTAGGGACTACCTACAATGAGCAGTTCTTC. Translating it yields CASSLGTTYNEQFF. The rearrangement links TRBV7-3 to TRBJ2-1; 7 bases fit TRBD2. Trimming took 2 bases from V and 2 from J; bases not matched to a gene: 0. CDR1 is SGHTA, CDR2 FQGTGA, per germline. The CDR3 contains 14 residues.

This chain links TRBV5-4 with TRBJ2-3; D is possibly TRBD1 or TRBD2 (6 bases each). The V gene lost 4 bases and the J gene lost 5 bases, with 17 bases spanning the gap. Per the germline V gene, CDR1 is SGHNT and CDR2 is YYREEE (reference sequence). The CDR3 has 15 residues. CDR3 sequence reads: CASSGGGQVRDTQYF. The CDR3 DNA is TGTGCCAGCAGCGGTGGGGGGCAAGTCCGAGATACGCAGTATTTT. Full variable domain (rest looked up from reference TRBV5-4 and TRBJ2-3): ETGVTQSPTHLIKTRGQQVTLRCSSQSGHNTVSWYQQALGQGPQFIFQYYREEENGRGNFPPRFSGLQFPNYSSELNVNALELDDSALYLCASSGGGQVRDTQYFGPGTRLTVL.

The rearrangement links TRBV9 to TRBJ2-7; D may be TRBD1 or TRBD2 (7 bases each). The germline V and J ends were trimmed by 3 bases and 4 bases, with 14 bases remaining between them. The CDR3 covers 14 residues. Germline V gene lookup returns CDR1 SGDLS and CDR2 YYNGEE. CDR3 DNA: TGTGCCAGCAGCGACCACAGGGGAGGGTACGAGCAGTACTTC. This sequence encodes CASSDHRGGYEQYF.

The V gene is TRBV3-1 (or the pseudogene TRBV3-2), the J gene TRBJ1-6; D perhaps matches TRBD1 (5 bases). The germline V gene has CDR1 LGHDT and CDR2 YNNKEL (reference sequence). V dropped 5 bases and J dropped 2 bases, with 10 bases sitting between them. This CDR3 spans 15 amino acids. CDR3 in amino acids: CASSSQGPYNSPLHF. The CDR3 region has the DNA TGTGCCAGCAGCTCCCAGGGCCCCTATAATTCACCCCTCCACTTT.